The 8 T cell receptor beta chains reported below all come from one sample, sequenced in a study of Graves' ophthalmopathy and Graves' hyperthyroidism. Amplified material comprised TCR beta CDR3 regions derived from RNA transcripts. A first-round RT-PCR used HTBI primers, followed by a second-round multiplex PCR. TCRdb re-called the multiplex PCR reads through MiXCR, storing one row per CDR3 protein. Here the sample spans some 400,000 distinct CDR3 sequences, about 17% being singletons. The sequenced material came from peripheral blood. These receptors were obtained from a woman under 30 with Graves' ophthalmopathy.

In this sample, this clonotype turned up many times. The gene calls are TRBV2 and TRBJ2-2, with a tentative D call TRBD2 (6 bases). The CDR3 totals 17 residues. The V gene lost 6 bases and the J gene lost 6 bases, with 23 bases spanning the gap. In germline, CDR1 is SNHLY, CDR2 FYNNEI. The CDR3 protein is CASRGVGMGGKSGELFF. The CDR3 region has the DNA TGTGCCAGCAGGGGAGTGGGGATGGGGGGTAAATCCGGGGAGCTGTTTTTT.

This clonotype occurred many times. The CDR3 coding sequence is TGTGCCAGCAGTCAACCGGGACAGAGCTCCTATAATTCACCCCTCCACTTT. As protein: CASSQPGQSSYNSPLHF. The chain combines TRBV7-9 with TRBJ1-6, with 7 bases lining up with TRBD1. The V and J ends lost 6 bases and 0 bases, in that order; junction bases with no gene match: 8. This CDR3 contains 17 residues. Germline V gene lookup returns CDR1 SEHNR and CDR2 FQNEAQ (reference sequence).

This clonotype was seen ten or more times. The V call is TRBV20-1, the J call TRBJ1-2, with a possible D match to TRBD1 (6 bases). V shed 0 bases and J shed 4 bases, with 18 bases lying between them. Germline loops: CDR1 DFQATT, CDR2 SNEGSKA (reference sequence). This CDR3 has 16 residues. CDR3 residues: CSARESNQGIVYGYTF. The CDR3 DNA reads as TGCAGTGCTAGAGAAAGTAACCAGGGGATAGTCTATGGCTACACCTTC.

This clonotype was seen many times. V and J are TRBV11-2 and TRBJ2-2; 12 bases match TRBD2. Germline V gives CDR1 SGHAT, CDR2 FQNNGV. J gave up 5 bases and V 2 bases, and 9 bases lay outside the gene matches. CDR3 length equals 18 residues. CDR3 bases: TGTGCCAGCAGCTTACATCGACTAGCGGGAGAAGGTACCGGGGAGCTGTTTTTT. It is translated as CASSLHRLAGEGTGELFF. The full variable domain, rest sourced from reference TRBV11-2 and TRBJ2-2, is EAGVAQSPRYKIIEKRQSVAFWCNPISGHATLYWYQQILGQGPKLLIQFQNNGVVDDSQLPKDRFSAERLKGVDSTLKIQPAKLEDSAVYLCASSLHRLAGEGTGELFFGEGSRLTVL.

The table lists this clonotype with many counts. The CDR3 sequence is CASRKGGVSGETQYF. CDR3 DNA sequence: TGTGCCAGCAGGAAAGGAGGGGTCTCCGGGGAGACCCAGTACTTC. The chain carries TRBV6-2 or TRBV6-3 and TRBJ2-5; the D gene is possibly TRBD2 (6 bases). Trimming stripped 6 bases from V and 5 bases from J, with 19 bases between. Germline V gene lookup returns CDR1 MNHEY and CDR2 SVGEGT. CDR3 size: 15 residues.

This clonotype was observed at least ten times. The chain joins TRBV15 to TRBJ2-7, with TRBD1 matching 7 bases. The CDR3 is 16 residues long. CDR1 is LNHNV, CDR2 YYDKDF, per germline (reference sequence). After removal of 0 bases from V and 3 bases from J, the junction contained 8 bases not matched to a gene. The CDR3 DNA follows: TGTGCCACCAGCAGAGAAAGGGACAGACGACGCTACGAGCAGTACTTC. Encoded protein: CATSRERDRRRYEQYF.

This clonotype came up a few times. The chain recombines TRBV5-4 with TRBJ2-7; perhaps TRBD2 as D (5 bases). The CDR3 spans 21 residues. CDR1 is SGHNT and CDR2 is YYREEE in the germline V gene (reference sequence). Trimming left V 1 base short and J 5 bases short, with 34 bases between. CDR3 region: CASSLFNGFEVAMRRNNEQYF. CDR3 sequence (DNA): TGTGCCAGCAGCTTGTTTAATGGTTTTGAGGTAGCGATGCGGAGGAACAACGAGCAGTACTTC.

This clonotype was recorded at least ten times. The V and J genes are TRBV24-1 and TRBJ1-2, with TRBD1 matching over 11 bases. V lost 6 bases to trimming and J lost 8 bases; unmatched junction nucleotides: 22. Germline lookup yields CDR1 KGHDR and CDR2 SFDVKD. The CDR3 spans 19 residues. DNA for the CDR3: TGTGCCACCAGTTGGGGGCTGGCCGGGACAGGGGGAATACTGGAGGGCTACACCTTC. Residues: CATSWGLAGTGGILEGYTF.